Presented here are 10 T cell receptor beta chains from one specimen sequenced in a study of T cell changes during pregnancy in multiple sclerosis. Sequencing used immunoSEQ multiplex PCR; TCRdb keeps in-frame clones, though not all of them. Of about 60,000 clones listed, about 90% are singletons. Sequencing used peripheral blood, obtained in the second trimester of pregnancy. These receptors were obtained from a female donor in good health, enrolled as a control in a pregnancy study.

The chain employs TRBV6-1 and TRBJ2-1, with TRBD2 identical over 7 bases. CDR3 length equals 15 residues. Germline CDR1 is MNHNS and CDR2 is SASEGT. Losses at the gene ends were 4 bases for V and 5 bases for J; bases not matched to a gene: 8. CDR3 in DNA: TGTGCCAGCAGTGCATCAAGCGGGGCCAACAATGAGCAGTTCTTC. Encoded protein: CASSASSGANNEQFF.

The rearrangement links TRBV13 to TRBJ2-7, with 8 bases matching TRBD1. Germline V lookup: CDR1 PRHDT, CDR2 FYEKMQ (reference sequence). V dropped 6 bases and J dropped 7; count of bases not matched to a gene: 11. The CDR3 runs 14 residues. The CDR3 here is CASRTTGEFEEQYF. The CDR3 DNA follows: TGTGCCAGCAGAACGACAGGGGAGTTTGAGGAGCAGTACTTC.

The chain combines TRBV20-1 with TRBJ2-1; D uncertain. The length of the CDR3 is 11 residues. The V end lost 5 bases, the J end lost 8 bases, and 10 bases lay between the germline ends. Germline CDR1 DFQATT, CDR2 SNEGSKA (reference sequence). In DNA, the CDR3 is TGCAGTGCTCCCAAAAGCGATGAGCAGTTCTTC. Translation: CSAPKSDEQFF.

Only one count was recorded for this clone. The gene calls are TRBV28 and TRBJ1-2; D is uncertain. Germline CDR1 reads MDHEN; CDR2 reads SYDVKM. The V end was cut by 4 bases, the J end by 0 bases, with 6 bases between. The CDR3 extends over 13 amino acids. The CDR3 nucleotides read TGTGCCAGCAGTTCGGGATCTAACTATGGCTACACCTTC. It is translated as CASSSGSNYGYTF.

CDR3 amino acids: CASSPGGGSSYEQYF. Here the CDR3 DNA reads TGTGCCAGCAGCCCGGGGGGCGGAAGCTCCTACGAGCAGTACTTC. This rearrangement joins TRBV5-4 to TRBJ2-7, with D possibly TRBD2 on 7 matching bases. Trimming removed 4 bases from V and 0 bases from J, with 14 bases in between. CDR3 length equals 15 residues. Germline V gene lookup returns CDR1 SGHNT and CDR2 YYREEE (reference sequence). The full variable domain, its missing parts supplied by reference TRBV5-4 and TRBJ2-7, is ETGVTQSPTHLIKTRGQQVTLRCSSQSGHNTVSWYQQALGQGPQFIFQYYREEENGRGNFPPRFSGLQFPNYSSELNVNALELDDSALYLCASSPGGGSSYEQYFGPGTRLTVT.

The rearrangement uses TRBV5-1 and TRBJ2-1; possible D gene TRBD2, 5 bases. CDR1 is SGHRS and CDR2 is YFSETQ in the germline V gene. The CDR3 runs to 13 residues. V shed 1 base and J shed 5 bases, with 7 bases lying between them. CDR3 sequence: CASSLRGHNEQFF. In DNA form, the CDR3 reads TGCGCCAGCAGCTTGAGAGGGCACAATGAGCAGTTCTTC.

In this sample, this clone turned up once. The V and J genes are TRBV30 and TRBJ1-6; possibly TRBD1 for D (5 bases). With 1 base removed from V and 8 bases from J, the gap between germline ends came to 12 bases. Germline CDR1 is GTSNPN and CDR2 is SVGIG (reference sequence). This CDR3 has 14 amino acids. The DNA of the CDR3 is TGTGCCTGGAGTGCTGAAAGGGGATATTCACCCCTCCACTTT. This translates into CAWSAERGYSPLHF.

V and J are TRBV7-5 and TRBJ1-1; TRBD1 is the table's D call, not checked against the DNA. TRBV7-5 is marked as a pseudogene. The CDR3 contains 14 residues. CDR3 in amino acids: CARSPGLGTAEAFF. The CDR3 region has the DNA TGTGCCAGAAGCCCCGGACTCGGGACAGCTGAAGCTTTCTTT.

The chain joins TRBV6-5 to TRBJ1-1; TRBD1 might be the D (6 bases). CDR1 is MNHEY and CDR2 is SVGAGI in the germline V gene. The CDR3 sequence is 15 residues long. The germline V and J ends were trimmed by 7 bases and 4 bases, with 19 bases remaining between them. The CDR3 is CASKVGGRRATEAFF. The DNA for the CDR3 is TGTGCCAGCAAAGTTGGGGGCCGCAGGGCCACTGAAGCTTTCTTT.

This clone came up once. The V and J genes are TRBV9 and TRBJ2-5, with 12 bases fitting TRBD2. The ends lost 3 bases at V and 5 bases at J; junction bases unmatched: 14. The CDR3 length is 18 residues. Per germline, CDR1 SGDLS and CDR2 YYNGEE. CDR3 nucleotides: TGTGCCAGCAGCGCCGAGACTAGCGGGGGCTTGGGGGAGGAGACCCAGTACTTC. As protein: CASSAETSGGLGEETQYF. The full variable domain, completed using reference TRBV9 and TRBJ2-5, is DSGVTQTPKHLITATGQRVTLRCSPRSGDLSVYWYQQSLDQGLQFLIQYYNGEERAKGNILERFSAQQFPDLHSELNLSSLELGDSALYFCASSAETSGGLGEETQYFGPGTRLLVL.